The subject of this entry is one T cell receptor beta chain. This clonotype occurred a few times. Its antigen remains undetermined. There are no base qualities to consult, and no much larger clone falls within one base. V is trimmed back by 7 bases and J by 7 bases, and the junction contains 7 bases that no gene match accounts for. Including the terminal cysteine and phenylalanine, the CDR3 comprises 14 residues. The sequence is cut down to CDR3 DNA, 42 bases in frame from base 1. The germline V gene (reference sequence) specifies SGHKS as CDR1 and YYEKEE as CDR2. The TCR beta CDR3 regions were amplified from RNA transcripts. For the first round of RT-PCR on the TCR CDR3, the HTBI primer set was used together with the Qiagen OneStep RT-PCR kit. Libraries were constructed in a second round of multiplex PCR, after which size selection and purification were performed. Paired-end sequencing of the libraries was performed with 100 bp reads on an Illumina HiSeq2000. The original methods were these. Raw data were processed with SOAPnuke, discarding reads with adapters, uncalled bases, mean Phred below 15, or no exact constant-primer or identifier match. COPE v1.2.5 was used to merge high-quality paired reads, and clonotypes were defined as unique nucleotide sequences. MiTCR v1.1 was used to align the clonotypes against IMGT TRBV, TRBD and TRBJ reference segments. The analysis included only V-J combinations with a frequency above 0.0001, which together covered 99.2% of the repertoires. A TCS score was defined as the ratio between F50 (clonal expansion) and ExV (chaos), using BLOSUM62-based TCRdist between CDR3 peptides within each V-J. Welch's t-statistics and random forest reduced roughly 540 V-J features to roughly 13, which were used in a naive Bayes classifier (R e1071). TCRdb trimmed public reads at Q25 via fastp, called clones via MiXCR and kept in-frame beta chains. Rows are combined by CDR3 protein, so each entry shows the most common genes and DNA. These V and J calls are TCRdb output, not the study's own analysis. The sample table lists under 550,000 distinct CDR3 sequences, roughly 15% of them with a count of one. The top ten hold 5.3% of the sample.

This entry comes from a study of T cells in Graves' hyperthyroidism and ophthalmopathy (dated by TCRdb to the late 2010s). Context from the whole study: Peripheral blood was collected at initial diagnosis, before any treatment. TCR V-J signatures able to tell the groups apart were searched for in a discovery cohort of some 100 patients, of whom more than 40 had Graves' ophthalmopathy and around 56 had stable Graves' hyperthyroidism. The study also compared thyroid tissue and blood T-cell repertoires from more than 5 Graves' hyperthyroidism patients. The paper reports TCR Vbeta CDR3 sequencing of some 140 peripheral blood samples: some 44 ophthalmopathy, approximately 74 hyperthyroidism and 17 progressor patients. An independent validation cohort of around 19 hyperthyroidism patients and some 15 patients who later progressed to ophthalmopathy tested prospective prediction of ophthalmopathy. The roughly 91 discovery patients were randomly divided into training and test sets at a 7:3 ratio. After blood sampling, hyperthyroidism patients were treated with methimazole at a starting dose of 30 mg daily, and ophthalmopathy patients were treated with high-dose intravenous methylprednisolone.

The paper as a whole reports these results and caveats: Most expanded thyroid clonotypes (frequency above 0.001) were also found in blood, which suggests that blood repertoires may mirror thyroid immune responses. No statistical method was used to set the sample size in advance, and investigators knew the group allocation. During validation, the model predicted progression to ophthalmopathy a median of approximately 7 months ahead of onset, with almost 71% sensitivity and 72.22% specificity. A model built on a 13 V-J signature distinguished ophthalmopathy from stable hyperthyroidism, reaching about 88% sensitivity and approximately 83% specificity in cross-validation and 80%/75% in testing.

A patient counted as having stable Graves' hyperthyroidism if no progression to ophthalmopathy occurred over 18 months of follow-up. Hyperthyroidism patients were aged 18 to 65 years and newly diagnosed, with disease duration of less than 2 months. Any patient with an uncontrolled infection, another autoimmune disease, pregnancy or lactation was excluded. Diagnoses were based on clinical symptoms, serum thyroxine and TRAb, thyroid ultrasound and orbital computed tomography. PBMCs were isolated from about 10 ml of fresh peripheral blood by Ficoll-Paque density gradient centrifugation. Trizol reagent was used to extract total RNA, and RNA quality was then checked on an Agilent 2100 Bioanalyzer.

The specimen sequenced was blood. The chain is encoded by TRBV5-5 joined to TRBJ2-1; 11 middle bases align to TRBD1. The receptor comes from a woman between 18 and 29 years old with Graves' hyperthyroidism. The DNA sequence is as follows: TGTGCCAGCCGGGGGACAGGGGGGATGAATGAGCAGTTCTTC. This translates into CASRGTGGMNEQFF.